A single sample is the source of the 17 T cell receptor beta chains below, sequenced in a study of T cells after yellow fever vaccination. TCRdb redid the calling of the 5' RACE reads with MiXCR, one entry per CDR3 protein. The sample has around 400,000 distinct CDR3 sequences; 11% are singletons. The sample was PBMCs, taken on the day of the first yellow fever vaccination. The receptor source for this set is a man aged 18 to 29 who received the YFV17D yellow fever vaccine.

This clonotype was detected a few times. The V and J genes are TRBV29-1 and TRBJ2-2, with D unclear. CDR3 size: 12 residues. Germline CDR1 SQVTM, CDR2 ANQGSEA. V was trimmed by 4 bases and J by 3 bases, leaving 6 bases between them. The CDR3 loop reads CSVARDTGELFF. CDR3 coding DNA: TGCAGCGTTGCCCGGGACACCGGGGAGCTGTTTTTT.

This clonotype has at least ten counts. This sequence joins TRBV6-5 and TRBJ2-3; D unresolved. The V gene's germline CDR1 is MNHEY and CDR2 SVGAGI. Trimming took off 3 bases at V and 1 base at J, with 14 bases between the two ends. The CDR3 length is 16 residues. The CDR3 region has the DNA TGTGCCAGCAGTTATCGGTCCGGGCTGGGCACAGATACGCAGTATTTT. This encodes CASSYRSGLGTDTQYF.

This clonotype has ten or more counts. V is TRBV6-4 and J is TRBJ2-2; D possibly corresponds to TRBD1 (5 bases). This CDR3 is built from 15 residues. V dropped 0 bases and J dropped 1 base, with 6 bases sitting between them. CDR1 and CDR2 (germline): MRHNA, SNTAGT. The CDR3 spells CASSDSGENTGELFF. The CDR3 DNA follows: TGTGCCAGCAGTGACTCAGGGGAGAACACCGGGGAGCTGTTTTTT.

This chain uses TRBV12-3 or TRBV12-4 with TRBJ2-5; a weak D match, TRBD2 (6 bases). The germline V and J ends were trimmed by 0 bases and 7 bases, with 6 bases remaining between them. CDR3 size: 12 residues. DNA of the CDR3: TGTGCCAGCAGTTTAGCTAGCGGGACCCAGTACTTC. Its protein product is CASSLASGTQYF.

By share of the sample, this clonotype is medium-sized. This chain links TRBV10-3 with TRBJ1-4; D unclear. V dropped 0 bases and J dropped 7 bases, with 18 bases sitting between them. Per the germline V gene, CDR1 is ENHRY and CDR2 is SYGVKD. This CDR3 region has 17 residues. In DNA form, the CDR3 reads TGTGCCATCAGTGAGTCGACGCGGCACCCGTGGATTGAAAAACTGTTTTTT. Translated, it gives CAISESTRHPWIEKLFF.

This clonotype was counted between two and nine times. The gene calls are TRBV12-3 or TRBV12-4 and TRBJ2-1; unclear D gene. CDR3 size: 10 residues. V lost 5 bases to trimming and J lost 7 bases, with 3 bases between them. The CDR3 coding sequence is TGTGCCAGCAGTGAGAATGAGCAGTTCTTC. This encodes CASSENEQFF.

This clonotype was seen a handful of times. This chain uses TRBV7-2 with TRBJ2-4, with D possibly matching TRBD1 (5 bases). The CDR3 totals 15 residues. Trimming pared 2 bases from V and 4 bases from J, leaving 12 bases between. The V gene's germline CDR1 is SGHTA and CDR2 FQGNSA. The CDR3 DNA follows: TGTGCCAGCAGCTTAAAGCCAGGGCCTAAAAACATTCAGTACTTC. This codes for CASSLKPGPKNIQYF.

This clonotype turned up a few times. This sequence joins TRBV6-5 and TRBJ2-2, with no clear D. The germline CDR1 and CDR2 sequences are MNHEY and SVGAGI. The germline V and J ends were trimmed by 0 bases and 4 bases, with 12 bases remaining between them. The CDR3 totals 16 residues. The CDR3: CASSYSLSRSTGELFF. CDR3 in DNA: TGTGCCAGCAGTTACTCGTTGAGTAGAAGCACCGGGGAGCTGTTTTTT.

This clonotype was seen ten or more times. CDR3 nucleotide sequence: TGTGCCAGCAGCAGGGACATCATGAACACTGAAGCTTTCTTT. It specifies CASSRDIMNTEAFF. The chain carries TRBV2 and TRBJ1-1; D might be TRBD1 (6 bases). Germline V gene sequence: CDR1 SNHLY, CDR2 FYNNEI. The V end lost 6 bases, the J end lost 0 bases, and 11 bases lay between the germline ends. This CDR3 comprises 14 residues.

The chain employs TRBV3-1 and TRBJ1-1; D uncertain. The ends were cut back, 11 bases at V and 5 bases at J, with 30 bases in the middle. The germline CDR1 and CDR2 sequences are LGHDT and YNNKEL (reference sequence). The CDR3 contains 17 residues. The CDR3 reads CASSQSRRPRLGTEAFF. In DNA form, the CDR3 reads TGTGCCTCCAGCCAATCTCGTCGGCCGAGGCTGGGAACTGAAGCTTTCTTT.

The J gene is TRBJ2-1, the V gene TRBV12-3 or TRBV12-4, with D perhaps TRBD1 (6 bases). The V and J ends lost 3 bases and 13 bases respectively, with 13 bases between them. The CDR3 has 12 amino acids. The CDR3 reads CASSFPRGPQFF. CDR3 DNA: TGTGCCAGCAGTTTTCCCAGGGGTCCTCAGTTCTTC.

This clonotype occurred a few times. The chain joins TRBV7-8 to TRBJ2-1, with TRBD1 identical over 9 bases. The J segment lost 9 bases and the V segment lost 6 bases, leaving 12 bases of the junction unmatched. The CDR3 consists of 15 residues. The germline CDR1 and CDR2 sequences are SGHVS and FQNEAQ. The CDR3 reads CASSSYRGRAGEQFF. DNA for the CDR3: TGTGCCAGCAGTTCTTACAGGGGGCGTGCGGGTGAGCAGTTCTTC.

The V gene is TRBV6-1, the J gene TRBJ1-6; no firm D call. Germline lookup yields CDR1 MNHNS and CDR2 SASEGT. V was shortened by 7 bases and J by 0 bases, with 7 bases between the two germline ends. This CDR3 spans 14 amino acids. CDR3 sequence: CASTTSSYNSPLHF. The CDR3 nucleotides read TGTGCCAGCACAACCAGCTCCTATAATTCACCCCTCCACTTT.

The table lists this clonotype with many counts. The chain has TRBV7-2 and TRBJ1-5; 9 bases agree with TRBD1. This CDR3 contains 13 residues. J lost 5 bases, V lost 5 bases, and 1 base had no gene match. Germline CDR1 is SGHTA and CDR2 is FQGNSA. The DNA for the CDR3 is TGTGCCAGCAGCGGGGACAGGGATCAGCCCCAGCATTTT. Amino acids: CASSGDRDQPQHF. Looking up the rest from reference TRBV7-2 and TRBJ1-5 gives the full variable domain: GAGVSQSPSNKVTEKGKDVELRCDPISGHTALYWYRQSLGQGLEFLIYFQGNSAPDKSGLPSDRFSAERTGGSVSTLTIQRTQQEDSAVYLCASSGDRDQPQHFGDGTRLSIL.

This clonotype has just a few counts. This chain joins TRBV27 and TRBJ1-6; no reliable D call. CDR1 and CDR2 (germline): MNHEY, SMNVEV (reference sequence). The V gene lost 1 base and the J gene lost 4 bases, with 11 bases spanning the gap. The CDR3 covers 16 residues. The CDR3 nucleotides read TGTGCCAGCAGTTTATTCGTCAGAGATTATAATTCACCCCTCCACTTT. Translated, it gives CASSLFVRDYNSPLHF.

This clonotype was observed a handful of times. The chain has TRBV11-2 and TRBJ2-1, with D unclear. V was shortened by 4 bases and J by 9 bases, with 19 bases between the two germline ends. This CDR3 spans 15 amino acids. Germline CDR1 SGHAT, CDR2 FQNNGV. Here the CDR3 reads CASSSIGQVWGEQFF. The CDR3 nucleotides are TGTGCCAGCAGCTCAATAGGGCAGGTGTGGGGTGAGCAGTTCTTC. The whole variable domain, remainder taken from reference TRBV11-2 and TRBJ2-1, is EAGVAQSPRYKIIEKRQSVAFWCNPISGHATLYWYQQILGQGPKLLIQFQNNGVVDDSQLPKDRFSAERLKGVDSTLKIQPAKLEDSAVYLCASSSIGQVWGEQFFGPGTRLTVL.

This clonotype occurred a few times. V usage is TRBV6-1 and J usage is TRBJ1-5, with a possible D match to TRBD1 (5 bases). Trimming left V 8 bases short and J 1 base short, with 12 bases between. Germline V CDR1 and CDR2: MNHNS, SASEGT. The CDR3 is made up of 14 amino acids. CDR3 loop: CASVTGGSNQPQHF. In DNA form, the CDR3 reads TGTGCCAGCGTCACGGGGGGAAGCAATCAGCCCCAGCATTTT.